These 5 T cell receptor beta chains share one sample of origin, sequenced in a study of blood T cell repertoires in COVID-19. Some clones are missing from TCRdb's copy, which holds only in-frame ones; the method was immunoSEQ multiplex PCR. The table lists about 50,000 clones, approximately 83% of them singletons. The sample was peripheral blood. The receptors were gathered from a man in his forties with acute or convalescent COVID-19.

V and J are TRBV7-9 and TRBJ2-1; 9 bases are a match to TRBD2. Germline V gives CDR1 SEHNR, CDR2 FQNEAQ (reference sequence). The CDR3 consists of 15 residues. The J segment lost 9 bases and the V segment lost 1 base, leaving 7 bases of the junction unmatched. CDR3 loop: CASSLVVAGGSEQFF. The CDR3 DNA sequence: TGTGCCAGCAGCTTAGTTGTGGCGGGGGGGTCTGAGCAGTTCTTC.

The V gene is TRBV5-4, the J gene TRBJ2-3, with a tentative D call TRBD2 (7 bases). CDR1 SGHNT and CDR2 YYREEE come from the germline V gene (reference sequence). With 4 bases removed from V and 6 bases from J, the gap between germline ends came to 18 bases. CDR3 length equals 15 residues. CDR3 sequence: CASSPKGGALDTQYF. CDR3 DNA sequence: TGTGCCAGCAGCCCTAAGGGGGGGGCGCTGGATACGCAGTATTTT.

This sequence joins TRBV18 and TRBJ1-4, with D hard to call. Trimming cost V 2 bases and J 5 bases, with 15 bases left between them. The CDR3 consists of 16 residues. Germline V gives CDR1 KGHSH, CDR2 LQKENI. Here the CDR3 DNA reads TGTGCCAGCTCACCAGTCGGAGATCGGCAGAATGAAAAACTGTTTTTT. Protein product: CASSPVGDRQNEKLFF.

The CDR3 DNA reads TGTGCCAGCAGCTTTCAGGGAAACAATTCACCCCTCCACTTT. It codes for CASSFQGNNSPLHF. The chain has TRBV7-2 and TRBJ1-6, with a tentative D call TRBD1 (5 bases). Deletions cut 3 bases from V and 7 bases from J, with 10 bases between. Germline CDR1 reads SGHTA; CDR2 reads FQGNSA. The CDR3 totals 14 residues.

The rearrangement links TRBV18 to TRBJ2-1; TRBD2 matches at 8 bases. Germline V CDR1 and CDR2: KGHSH, LQKENI. The J segment lost 8 bases and the V segment lost 4 bases, leaving 4 bases of the junction unmatched. The CDR3 extends over 13 amino acids. CDR3: CASSRNGGDEQFF. The DNA of the CDR3 is TGTGCCAGCTCACGTAACGGGGGGGATGAGCAGTTCTTC.